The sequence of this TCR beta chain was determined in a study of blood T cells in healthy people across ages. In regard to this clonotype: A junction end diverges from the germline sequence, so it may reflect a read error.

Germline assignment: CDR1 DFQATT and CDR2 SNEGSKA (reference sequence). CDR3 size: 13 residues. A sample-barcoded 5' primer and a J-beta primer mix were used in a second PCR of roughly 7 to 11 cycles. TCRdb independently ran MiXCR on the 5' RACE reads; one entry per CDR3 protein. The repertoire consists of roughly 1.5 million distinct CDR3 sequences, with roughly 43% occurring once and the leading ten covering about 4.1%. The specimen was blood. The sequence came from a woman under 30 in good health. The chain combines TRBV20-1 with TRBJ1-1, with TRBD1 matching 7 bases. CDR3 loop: CSVRSHKGAGAFF. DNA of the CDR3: TGCAGTGTTAGATCCCATAAGGGGGCTGGAGCTTTCTTT.